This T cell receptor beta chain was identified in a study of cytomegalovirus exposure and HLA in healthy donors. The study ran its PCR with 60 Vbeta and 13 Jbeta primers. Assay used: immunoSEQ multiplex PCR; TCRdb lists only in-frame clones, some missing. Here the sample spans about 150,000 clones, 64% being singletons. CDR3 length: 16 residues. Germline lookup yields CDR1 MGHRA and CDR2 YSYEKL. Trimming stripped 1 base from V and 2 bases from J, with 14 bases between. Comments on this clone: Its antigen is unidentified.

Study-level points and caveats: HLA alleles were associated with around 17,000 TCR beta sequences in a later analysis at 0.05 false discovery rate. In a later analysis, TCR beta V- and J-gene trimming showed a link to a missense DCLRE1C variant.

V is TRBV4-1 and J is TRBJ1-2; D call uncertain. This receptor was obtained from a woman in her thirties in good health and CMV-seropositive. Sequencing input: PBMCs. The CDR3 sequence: CASSQGGGGTNYGYTF. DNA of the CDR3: TGCGCCAGCAGCCAAGGCGGCGGCGGTACAAACTATGGCTACACCTTC.